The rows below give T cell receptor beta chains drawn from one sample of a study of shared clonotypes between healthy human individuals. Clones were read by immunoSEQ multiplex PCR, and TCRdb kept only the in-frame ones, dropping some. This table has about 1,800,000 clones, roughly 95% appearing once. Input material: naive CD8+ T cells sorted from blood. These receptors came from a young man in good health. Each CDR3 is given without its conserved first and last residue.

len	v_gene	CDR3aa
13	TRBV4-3	ASSQDYGVSYEQY
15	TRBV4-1	ASSQDPGTGISYEQY
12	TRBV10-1	ASSPDANTGELF
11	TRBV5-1	ASSWMGVNEQF
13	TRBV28	ASRPPGANRETQY
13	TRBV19	ASRSRTSETDTQY
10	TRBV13	ASSLEGGWQY
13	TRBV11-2	ASSRGTVNYEKLF
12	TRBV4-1	ASSQRTDYYEQY
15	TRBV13	ASSAEGGSSSGNTIY
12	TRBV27	ASRIRGGDTEAF
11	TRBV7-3	ASSQTGNTEAF
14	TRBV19	ASSGGDSGGSYEQY
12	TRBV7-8	ASSLVTYQETQY
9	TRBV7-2	ASRDRNEQF
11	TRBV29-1	SFTGTPDYGYT
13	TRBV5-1	ASSSGVVNTGELF
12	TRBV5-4	ASSAEEMNTEAF
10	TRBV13	ASSQGPSEQY
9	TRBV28	ASSLSNEQF
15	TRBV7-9	ASSQRGLSGHQETQY
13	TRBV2	ASSEAGFAGYGYT
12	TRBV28	ASSPRGARTEAF
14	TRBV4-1	ASSQDPGGGYYEQY
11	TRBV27	ASAPGPYNEQF
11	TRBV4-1	ASSPGEGYGYT
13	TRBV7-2	ASSQTGAPAYEQY
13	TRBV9	ASSETGLAENEQF
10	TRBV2	ASSERLSELF
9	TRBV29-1	SIGSYNEQF
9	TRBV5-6	ASSLGGEQY
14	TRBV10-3	AISDPGTGGDTEAF
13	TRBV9	ASSVDGSMNTEAF
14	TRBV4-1	ASSFRTGLWDNEQF
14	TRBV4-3	ASSQGEGTVALEQY
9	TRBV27	ASRGNYGYT
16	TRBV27	ASSHLGSGGPLFGELF
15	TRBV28	ASSFYPDSATNEKLF